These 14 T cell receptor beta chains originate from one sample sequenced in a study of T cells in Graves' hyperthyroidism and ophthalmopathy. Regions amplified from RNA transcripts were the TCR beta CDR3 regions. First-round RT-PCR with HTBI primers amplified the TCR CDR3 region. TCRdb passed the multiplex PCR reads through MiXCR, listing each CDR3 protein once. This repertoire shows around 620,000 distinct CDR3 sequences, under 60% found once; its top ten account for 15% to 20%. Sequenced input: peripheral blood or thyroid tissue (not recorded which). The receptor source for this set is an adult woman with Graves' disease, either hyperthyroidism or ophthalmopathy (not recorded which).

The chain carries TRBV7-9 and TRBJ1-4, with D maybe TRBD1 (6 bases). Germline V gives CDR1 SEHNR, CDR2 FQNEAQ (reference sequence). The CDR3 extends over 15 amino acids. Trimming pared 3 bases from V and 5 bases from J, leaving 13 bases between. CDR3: CASSLAGASNEKLFF. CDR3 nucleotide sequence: TGTGCCAGCAGCTTGGCAGGGGCGAGCAATGAAAAACTGTTTTTT.

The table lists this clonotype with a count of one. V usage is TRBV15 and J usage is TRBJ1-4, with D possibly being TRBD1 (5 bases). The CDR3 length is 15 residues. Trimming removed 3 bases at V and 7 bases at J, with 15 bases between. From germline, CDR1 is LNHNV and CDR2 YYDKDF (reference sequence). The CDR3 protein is CATSSSMGGAEKLFF. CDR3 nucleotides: TGTGCCACCAGCAGCTCTATGGGAGGGGCTGAAAAACTGTTTTTT.

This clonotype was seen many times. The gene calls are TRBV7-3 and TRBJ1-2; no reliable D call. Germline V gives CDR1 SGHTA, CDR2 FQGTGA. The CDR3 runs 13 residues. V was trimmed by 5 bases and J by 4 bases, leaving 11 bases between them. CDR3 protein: CASSDQDGYGYTF. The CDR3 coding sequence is TGTGCCAGCAGCGACCAGGACGGCTATGGCTACACCTTC.

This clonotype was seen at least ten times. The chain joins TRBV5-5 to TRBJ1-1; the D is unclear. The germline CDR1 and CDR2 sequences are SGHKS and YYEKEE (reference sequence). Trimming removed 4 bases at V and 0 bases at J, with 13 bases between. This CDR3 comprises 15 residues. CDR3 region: CASSPWTDLNTEAFF. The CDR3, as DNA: TGTGCCAGCAGCCCGTGGACGGACCTGAACACTGAAGCTTTCTTT.

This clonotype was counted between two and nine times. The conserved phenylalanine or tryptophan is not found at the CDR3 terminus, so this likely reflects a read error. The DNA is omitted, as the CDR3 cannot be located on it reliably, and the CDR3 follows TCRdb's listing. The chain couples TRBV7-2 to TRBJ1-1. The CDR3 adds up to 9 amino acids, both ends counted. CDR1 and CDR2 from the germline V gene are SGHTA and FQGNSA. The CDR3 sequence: CASSLARAG.

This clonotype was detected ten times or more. CDR3: CASSINPDAEAFF. The CDR3 nucleotides read TGTGCCAGTAGTATCAACCCGGACGCTGAAGCTTTCTTT. The chain uses TRBV19 and TRBJ1-1, with unresolved D. The germline V and J ends were trimmed by 3 bases and 6 bases, with 11 bases remaining between them. Germline lookup yields CDR1 LNHDA and CDR2 SQIVND (reference sequence). The CDR3 runs 13 residues. Drawing the rest from reference TRBV19 and TRBJ1-1, the complete variable domain is DGGITQSPKYLFRKEGQNVTLSCEQNLNHDAMYWYRQDPGQGLRLIYYSQIVNDFQKGDIAEGYSVSREKKESFPLTVTSAQKNPTAFYLCASSINPDAEAFFGQGTRLTVV.

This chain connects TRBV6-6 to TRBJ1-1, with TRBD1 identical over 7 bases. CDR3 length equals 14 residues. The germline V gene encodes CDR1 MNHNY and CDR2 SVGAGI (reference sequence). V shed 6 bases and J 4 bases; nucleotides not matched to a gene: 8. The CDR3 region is CASSWDSMSTEAFF. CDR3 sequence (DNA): TGTGCCAGCAGCTGGGACAGCATGTCCACTGAAGCTTTCTTT.

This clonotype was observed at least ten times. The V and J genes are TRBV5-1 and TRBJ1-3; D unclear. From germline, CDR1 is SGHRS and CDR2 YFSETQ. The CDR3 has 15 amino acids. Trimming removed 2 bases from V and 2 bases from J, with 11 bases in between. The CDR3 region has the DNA TGCGCCAGCAGCTTCTGGGGAGATCCTGGAAACACCATATATTTT. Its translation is CASSFWGDPGNTIYF.

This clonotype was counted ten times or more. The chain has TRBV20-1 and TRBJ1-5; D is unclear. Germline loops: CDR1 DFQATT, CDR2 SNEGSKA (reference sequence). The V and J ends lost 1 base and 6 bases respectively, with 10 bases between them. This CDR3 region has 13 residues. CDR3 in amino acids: CSARAINTQPQHF. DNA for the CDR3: TGCAGTGCTAGAGCAATAAATACTCAGCCCCAGCATTTT.

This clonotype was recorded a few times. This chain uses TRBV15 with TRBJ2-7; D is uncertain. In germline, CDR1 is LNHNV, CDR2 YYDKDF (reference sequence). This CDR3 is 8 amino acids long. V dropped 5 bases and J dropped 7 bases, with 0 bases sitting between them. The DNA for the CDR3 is TGTGCCACCAGCGAGCAGTACTTC. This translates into CATSEQYF.

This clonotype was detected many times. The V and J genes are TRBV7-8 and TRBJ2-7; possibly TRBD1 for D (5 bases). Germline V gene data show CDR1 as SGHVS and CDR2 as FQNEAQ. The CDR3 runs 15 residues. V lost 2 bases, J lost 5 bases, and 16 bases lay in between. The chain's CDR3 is CASSLRRASTDEQYF. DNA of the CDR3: TGTGCCAGCAGCTTACGCAGGGCATCCACGGACGAGCAGTACTTC.

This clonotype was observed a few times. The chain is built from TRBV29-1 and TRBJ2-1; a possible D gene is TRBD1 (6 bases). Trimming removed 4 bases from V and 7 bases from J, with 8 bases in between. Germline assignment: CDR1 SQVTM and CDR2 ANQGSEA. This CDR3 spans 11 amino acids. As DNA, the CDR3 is TGCAGCGTTGTAGGGGGTAATGAGCAGTTCTTC. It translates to CSVVGGNEQFF.

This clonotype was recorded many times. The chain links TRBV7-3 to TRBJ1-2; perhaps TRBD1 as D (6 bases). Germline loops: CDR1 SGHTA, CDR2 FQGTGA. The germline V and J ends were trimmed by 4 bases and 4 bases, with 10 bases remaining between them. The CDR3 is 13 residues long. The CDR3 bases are TGTGCCAGCAGCTCTGGACAGACCTATGGCTACACCTTC. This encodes CASSSGQTYGYTF. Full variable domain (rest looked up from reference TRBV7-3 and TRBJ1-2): GAGVSQTPSNKVTEKGKYVELRCDPISGHTALYWYRQSLGQGPEFLIYFQGTGAADDSGLPNDRFFAVRPEGSVSTLKIQRTERGDSAVYLCASSSGQTYGYTFGSGTRLTVV.

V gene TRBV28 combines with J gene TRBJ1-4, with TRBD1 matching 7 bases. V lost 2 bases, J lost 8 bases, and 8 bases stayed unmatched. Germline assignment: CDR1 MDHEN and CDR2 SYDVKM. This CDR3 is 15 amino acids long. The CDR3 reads CASSLRGGEAEKLFF. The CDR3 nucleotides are TGTGCCAGCAGTTTAAGAGGGGGCGAGGCCGAAAAACTGTTTTTT.